What follows are 8 T cell receptor beta chains derived from one specimen sequenced in a study of regulatory T cells in long-lasting Graves disease. Arm-PCR of CDR3 regions and iRepertoire HTBI primers were the basis on which TCR beta libraries were built. TCRdb redid the calling of the multiplex PCR reads with MiXCR, one entry per CDR3 protein. The sample has a few hundred thousand distinct CDR3 sequences; around 15% are singletons. The time point here: newly diagnosed GD, antithyroid drugs for less than 3 months. There was RNA extracted from PBMCs, and the TCR library was made from it. These data were also filed under a second study, of T cells in Graves' hyperthyroidism and ophthalmopathy.

Material: peripheral blood mononuclear cells (PBMCs), obtained at new diagnosis, from a patient treated with antithyroid drugs. The receptors here all came from a woman aged 45-65 years with Graves disease.

This clonotype was seen repeatedly, ten times or more. The chain recombines TRBV28 with TRBJ2-7, with D maybe TRBD1 (6 bases). This CDR3 has 14 residues. The germline V gene has CDR1 MDHEN and CDR2 SYDVKM. Trimming took 6 bases from V and 0 from J, leaving 12 bases between them. The CDR3 DNA is TGTGCCAGCAGCCAAACAGGGCCCTCCTACGAGCAGTACTTC. Residues: CASSQTGPSYEQYF.

CDR3 in DNA: TGTGCCAGTAGTGACTCGGACAGCGGTCGGGAGCAGTACTTC. Encoded protein: CASSDSDSGREQYF. The V and J genes are TRBV19 and TRBJ2-7, with a weak D call TRBD1 (6 bases). V lost 5 bases, J lost 7 bases, and 18 bases lay in between. The CDR3 is 14 amino acids. CDR1 and CDR2 from the germline V gene are LNHDA and SQIVND (reference sequence).

This clonotype has a count of ten or more. V is TRBV7-8 and J is TRBJ2-1; 7 nucleotides agree with TRBD2. The germline gives CDR1 SGHVS, CDR2 FQNEAQ. V shed 1 base, J shed 3 bases, and the junction held 6 bases outside the gene matches. This CDR3 region has 16 residues. The CDR3 DNA is TGTGCCAGCAGCTTAGGCCGGGACTACCTCTACAATGAGCAGTTCTTC. Its translation: CASSLGRDYLYNEQFF.

A few counts support this clonotype. A read error is possible here, since a much larger clone lies one base away. The CDR3 does not close with the conserved phenylalanine or tryptophan, likely indicating a read error. The chain is built from TRBV12-3 or TRBV12-4 and TRBJ1-2; D might be TRBD1 (6 bases). V was clipped by 5 bases and J by 7 bases, with 14 bases between them. The CDR3 is 13 residues long. The CDR3: CASSEQGKSGYTL. The CDR3 DNA is TGTGCCAGCAGTGAACAGGGAAAGTCTGGCTACACCCTC.

This clonotype was observed at least ten times. The rearrangement links TRBV6-5 to TRBJ2-7; D is uncertain. The CDR3 is 15 amino acids. Germline CDR1 reads MNHEY; CDR2 reads SVGAGI. With 3 bases removed from V and 3 bases from J, the gap between germline ends came to 15 bases. The CDR3 nucleotides are TGTGCCAGCAGTTATCGGGCCATCGCAATCTACGAGCAGTACTTC. As protein: CASSYRAIAIYEQYF.

At least ten counts were recorded for this clonotype. The chain links TRBV29-1 to TRBJ2-5; 7 bases fit TRBD2. With 2 bases clipped from V and 1 base from J, the junction kept 16 bases outside the gene matches. The CDR3 contains 18 residues. Per germline, CDR1 SQVTM and CDR2 ANQGSEA. The CDR3 DNA follows: TGCAGCGTTGAAAAACCCCTAGGGGCTAGCGGTTTCCAAGAGACCCAGTACTTC. It yields the protein CSVEKPLGASGFQETQYF.

There are many counts of this clonotype. This rearrangement joins TRBV20-1 to TRBJ2-1; TRBD1 matches at 9 bases. Germline values: CDR1 DFQATT, CDR2 SNEGSKA (reference sequence). V lost 3 bases to trimming and J lost 5 bases; unmatched junction nucleotides: 5. The CDR3 consists of 14 residues. The CDR3 loop reads CSARGGQGNNEQFF. For the CDR3, the DNA is TGCAGTGCTAGGGGGGGACAGGGTAACAATGAGCAGTTCTTC.

The rearrangement uses TRBV4-1 and TRBJ2-7; no clear D. CDR1 MGHRA and CDR2 YSYEKL come from the germline V gene. CDR3 length equals 14 residues. V was clipped by 0 bases and J by 2 bases, with 8 bases between them. The CDR3 DNA is TGCGCCAGCAGCCAAGATCAGGATACCTACGAGCAGTACTTC. Encoded protein: CASSQDQDTYEQYF.